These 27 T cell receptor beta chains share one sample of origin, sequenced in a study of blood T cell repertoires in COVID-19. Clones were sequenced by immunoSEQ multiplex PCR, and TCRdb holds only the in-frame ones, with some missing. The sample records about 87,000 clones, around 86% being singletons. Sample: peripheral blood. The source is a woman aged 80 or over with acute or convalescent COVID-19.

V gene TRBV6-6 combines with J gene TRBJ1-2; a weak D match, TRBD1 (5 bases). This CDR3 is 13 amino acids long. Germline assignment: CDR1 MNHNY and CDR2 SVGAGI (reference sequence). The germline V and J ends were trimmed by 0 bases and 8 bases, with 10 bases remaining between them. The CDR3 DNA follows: TGTGCCAGCAGTTACTCCCAGGGTCAAGGCTACACCTTC. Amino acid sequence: CASSYSQGQGYTF.

CDR3 loop: CASRPGWGGNEQFF. In nucleotides, the CDR3 is TGTGCCAGTAGGCCCGGTTGGGGGGGCAATGAGCAGTTCTTC. V and J are TRBV19 and TRBJ2-1; 7 bases are a match to TRBD2. This CDR3 contains 14 residues. V gave up 6 bases and J gave up 6 bases; unmatched junction bases: 8. Germline CDR1 and CDR2: LNHDA and SQIVND (reference sequence). Full variable domain (remainder filled in from reference TRBV19 and TRBJ2-1): DGGITQSPKYLFRKEGQNVTLSCEQNLNHDAMYWYRQDPGQGLRLIYYSQIVNDFQKGDIAEGYSVSREKKESFPLTVTSAQKNPTAFYLCASRPGWGGNEQFFGPGTRLTVL.

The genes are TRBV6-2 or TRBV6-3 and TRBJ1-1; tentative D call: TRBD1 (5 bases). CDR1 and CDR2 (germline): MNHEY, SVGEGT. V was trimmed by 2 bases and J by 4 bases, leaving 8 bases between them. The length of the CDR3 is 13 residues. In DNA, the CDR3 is TGTGCCAGCAGTTACGTGGGGGGCACTGAAGCTTTCTTT. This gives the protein CASSYVGGTEAFF.

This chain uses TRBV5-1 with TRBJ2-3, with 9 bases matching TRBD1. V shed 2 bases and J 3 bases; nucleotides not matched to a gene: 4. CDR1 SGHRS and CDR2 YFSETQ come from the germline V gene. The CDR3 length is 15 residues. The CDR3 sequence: CASSFRQGGTDTQYF. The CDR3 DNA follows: TGCGCCAGCAGCTTTCGACAGGGGGGTACAGATACGCAGTATTTT.

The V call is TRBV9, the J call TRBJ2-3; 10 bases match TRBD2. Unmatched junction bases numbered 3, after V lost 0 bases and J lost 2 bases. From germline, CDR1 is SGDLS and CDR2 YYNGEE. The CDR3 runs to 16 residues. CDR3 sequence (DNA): TGTGCCAGCAGCGTAGGTACTAGCGGGGTCACAGATACGCAGTATTTT. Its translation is CASSVGTSGVTDTQYF. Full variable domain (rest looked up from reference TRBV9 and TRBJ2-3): DSGVTQTPKHLITATGQRVTLRCSPRSGDLSVYWYQQSLDQGLQFLIQYYNGEERAKGNILERFSAQQFPDLHSELNLSSLELGDSALYFCASSVGTSGVTDTQYFGPGTRLTVL.

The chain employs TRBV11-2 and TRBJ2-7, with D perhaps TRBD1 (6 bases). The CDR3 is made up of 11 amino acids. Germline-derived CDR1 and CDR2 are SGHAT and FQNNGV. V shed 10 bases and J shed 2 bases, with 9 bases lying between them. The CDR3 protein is CATGETYEQYF. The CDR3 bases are TGTGCCACAGGGGAAACCTACGAGCAGTACTTC. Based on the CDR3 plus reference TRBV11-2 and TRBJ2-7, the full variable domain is EAGVAQSPRYKIIEKRQSVAFWCNPISGHATLYWYQQILGQGPKLLIQFQNNGVVDDSQLPKDRFSAERLKGVDSTLKIQPAKLEDSAVYLCATGETYEQYFGPGTRLTVT.

In DNA form, the CDR3 reads TGCGCCAGCAGCCAGAGACAGGGGGCGCAGAACACTGAAGCTTTCTTT. Its translation is CASSQRQGAQNTEAFF. The chain is built from TRBV4-3 and TRBJ1-1, with 10 bases fitting TRBD1. V lost 3 bases to trimming and J lost 1 base; unmatched junction nucleotides: 5. The germline CDR1 and CDR2 sequences are LGHNA and YSLEER. This CDR3 is built from 16 residues.

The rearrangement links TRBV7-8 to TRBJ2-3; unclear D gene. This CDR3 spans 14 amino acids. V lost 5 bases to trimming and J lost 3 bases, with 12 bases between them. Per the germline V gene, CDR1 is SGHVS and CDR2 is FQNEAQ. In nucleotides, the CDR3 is TGTGCCAGCAGCCCCAATGCGAGGACAGATACGCAGTATTTT. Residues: CASSPNARTDTQYF.

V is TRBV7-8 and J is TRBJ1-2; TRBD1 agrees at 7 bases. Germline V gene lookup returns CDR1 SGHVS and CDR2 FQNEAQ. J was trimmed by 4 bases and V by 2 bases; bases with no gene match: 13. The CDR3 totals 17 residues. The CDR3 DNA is TGTGCCAGCAGCTTATTCTCAGGGGGAAGCGGAATCTATGGCTACACCTTC. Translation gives CASSLFSGGSGIYGYTF. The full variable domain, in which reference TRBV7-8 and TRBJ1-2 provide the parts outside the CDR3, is GAGVSQSPRYKVAKRGQDVALRCDPISGHVSLFWYQQALGQGPEFLTYFQNEAQLDKSGLPSDRFFAERPEGSVSTLKIQRTQQEDSAVYLCASSLFSGGSGIYGYTFGSGTRLTVV.

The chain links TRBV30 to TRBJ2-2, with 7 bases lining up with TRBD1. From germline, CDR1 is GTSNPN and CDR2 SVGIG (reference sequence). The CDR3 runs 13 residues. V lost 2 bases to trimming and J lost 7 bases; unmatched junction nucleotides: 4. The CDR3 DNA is TGTGCCTGGAGTCCCCGACAGGGCGGGGAGCTGTTTTTT. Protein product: CAWSPRQGGELFF.

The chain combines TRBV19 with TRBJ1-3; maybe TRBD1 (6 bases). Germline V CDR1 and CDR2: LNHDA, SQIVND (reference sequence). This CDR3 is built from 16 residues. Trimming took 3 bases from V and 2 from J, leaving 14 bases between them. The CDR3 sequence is CASSIAGRGTGNTIYF. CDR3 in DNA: TGTGCCAGTAGTATTGCGGGGAGGGGGACTGGAAACACCATATATTTT.

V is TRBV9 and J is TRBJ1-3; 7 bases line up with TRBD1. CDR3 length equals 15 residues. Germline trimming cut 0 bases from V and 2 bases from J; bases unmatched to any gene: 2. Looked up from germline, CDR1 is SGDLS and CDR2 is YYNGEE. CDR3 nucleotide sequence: TGTGCCAGCAGCGTAGCTACAGGGGCTGGAAACACCATATATTTT. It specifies CASSVATGAGNTIYF.

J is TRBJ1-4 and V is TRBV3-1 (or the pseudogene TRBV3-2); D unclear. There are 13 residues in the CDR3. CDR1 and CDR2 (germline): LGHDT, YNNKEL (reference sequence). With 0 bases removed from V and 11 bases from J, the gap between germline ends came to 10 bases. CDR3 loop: CASSQDYGRKLFF. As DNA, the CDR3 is TGTGCCAGCAGCCAAGATTACGGGAGGAAACTGTTTTTT.

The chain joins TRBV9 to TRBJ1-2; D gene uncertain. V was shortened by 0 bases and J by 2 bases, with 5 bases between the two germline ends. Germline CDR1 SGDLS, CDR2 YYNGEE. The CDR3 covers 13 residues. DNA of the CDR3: TGTGCCAGCAGCGTAGATACAAACTATGGCTACACCTTC. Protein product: CASSVDTNYGYTF.

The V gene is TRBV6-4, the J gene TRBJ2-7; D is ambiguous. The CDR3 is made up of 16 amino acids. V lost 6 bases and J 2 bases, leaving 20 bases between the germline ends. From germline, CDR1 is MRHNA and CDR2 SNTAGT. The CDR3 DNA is TGTGCCAGCAGCGACACCTCCGACACACTTCCCTACGAGCAGTACTTC. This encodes CASSDTSDTLPYEQYF.

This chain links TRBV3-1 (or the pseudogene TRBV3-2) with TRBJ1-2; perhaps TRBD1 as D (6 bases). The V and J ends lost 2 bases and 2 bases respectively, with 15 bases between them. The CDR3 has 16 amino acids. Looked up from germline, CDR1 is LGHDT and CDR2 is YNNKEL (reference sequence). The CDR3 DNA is TGTGCCAGCAGCCAAAAGAGGGGGGGCGGCAACTATGGCTACACCTTC. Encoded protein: CASSQKRGGGNYGYTF.

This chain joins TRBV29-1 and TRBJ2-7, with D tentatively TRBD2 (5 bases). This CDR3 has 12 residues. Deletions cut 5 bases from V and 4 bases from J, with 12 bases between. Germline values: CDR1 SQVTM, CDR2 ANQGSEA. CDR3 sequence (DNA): TGCAGCGTTTCAGAGGGTACTTACGAGCAGTACTTC. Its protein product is CSVSEGTYEQYF.

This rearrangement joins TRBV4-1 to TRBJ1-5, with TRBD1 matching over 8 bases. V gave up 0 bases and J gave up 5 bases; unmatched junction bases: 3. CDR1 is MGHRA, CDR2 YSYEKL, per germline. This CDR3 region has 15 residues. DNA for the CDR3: TGCGCCAGCAGCCAAGAGGCGACAGGGGATCAGCCCCAGCATTTT. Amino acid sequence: CASSQEATGDQPQHF.

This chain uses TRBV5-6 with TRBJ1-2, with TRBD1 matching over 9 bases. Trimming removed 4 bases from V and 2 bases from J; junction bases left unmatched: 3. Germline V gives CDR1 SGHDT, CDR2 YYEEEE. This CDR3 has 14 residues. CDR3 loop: CASSRGQGNYGYTF. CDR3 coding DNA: TGTGCCAGCAGCCGGGGACAGGGAAACTATGGCTACACCTTC.

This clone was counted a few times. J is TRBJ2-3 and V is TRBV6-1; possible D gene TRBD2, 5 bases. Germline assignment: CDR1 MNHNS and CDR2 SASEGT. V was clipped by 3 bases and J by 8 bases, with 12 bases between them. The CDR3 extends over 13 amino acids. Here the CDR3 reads CASSDTIRGTQYF. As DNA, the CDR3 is TGTGCCAGCAGTGACACCATCCGGGGTACGCAGTATTTT.

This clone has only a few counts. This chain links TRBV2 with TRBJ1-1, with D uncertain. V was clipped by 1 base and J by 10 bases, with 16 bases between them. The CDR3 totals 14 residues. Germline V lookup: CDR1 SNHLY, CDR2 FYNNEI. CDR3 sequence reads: CASSEEGSRSGAFF. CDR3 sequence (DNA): TGTGCCAGCAGTGAAGAAGGAAGTAGGTCGGGAGCTTTCTTT.

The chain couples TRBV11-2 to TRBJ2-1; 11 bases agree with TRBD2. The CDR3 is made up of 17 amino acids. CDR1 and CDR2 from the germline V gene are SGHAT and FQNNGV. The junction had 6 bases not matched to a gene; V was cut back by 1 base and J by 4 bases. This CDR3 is CASSLGASGGTYNEQFF. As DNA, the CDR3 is TGTGCCAGCAGCTTAGGTGCTAGCGGGGGGACTTACAATGAGCAGTTCTTC.

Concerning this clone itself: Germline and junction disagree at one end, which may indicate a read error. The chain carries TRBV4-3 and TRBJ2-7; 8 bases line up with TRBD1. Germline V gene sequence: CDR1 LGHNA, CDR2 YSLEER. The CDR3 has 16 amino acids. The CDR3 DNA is TGCGCCAGCAGCGAAGAGAAAAACAGGGGGTTATACGAGCAGTACTTC. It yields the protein CASSEEKNRGLYEQYF.

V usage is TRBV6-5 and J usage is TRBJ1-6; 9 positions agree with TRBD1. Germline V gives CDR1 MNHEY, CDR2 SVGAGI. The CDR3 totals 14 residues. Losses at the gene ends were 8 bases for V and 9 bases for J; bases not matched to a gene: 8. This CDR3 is CASGTGGAFSPLHF. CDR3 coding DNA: TGTGCCAGCGGAACAGGGGGCGCGTTTTCACCCCTCCACTTT.

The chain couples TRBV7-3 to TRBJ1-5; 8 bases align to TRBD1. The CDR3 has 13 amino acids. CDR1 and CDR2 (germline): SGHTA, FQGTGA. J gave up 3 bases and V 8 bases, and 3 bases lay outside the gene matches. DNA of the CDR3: TGTGCCAGCTCCAGGGGGCCCAATCAGCCCCAGCATTTT. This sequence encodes CASSRGPNQPQHF.

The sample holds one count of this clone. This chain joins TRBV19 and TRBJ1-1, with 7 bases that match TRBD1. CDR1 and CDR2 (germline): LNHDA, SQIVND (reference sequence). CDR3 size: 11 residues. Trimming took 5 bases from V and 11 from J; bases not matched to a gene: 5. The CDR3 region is CASSRTGRAFF. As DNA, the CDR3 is TGTGCCAGTAGTCGGACAGGACGGGCTTTCTTT.

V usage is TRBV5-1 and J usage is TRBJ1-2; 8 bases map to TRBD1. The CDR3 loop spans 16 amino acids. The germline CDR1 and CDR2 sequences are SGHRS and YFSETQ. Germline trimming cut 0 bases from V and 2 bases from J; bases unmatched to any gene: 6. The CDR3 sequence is CASSLAAAGGNYGYTF. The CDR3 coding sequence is TGCGCCAGCAGCTTGGCCGCGGCAGGGGGCAACTATGGCTACACCTTC.